This entry describes one TCR beta chain. Which antigen it targets is not known. The input lacks base qualities; no much larger clone sits a single base away. The source of the sample is a study of T cell responses to AZD1222 COVID-19 vaccine (dated by TCRdb to the early 2020s). As for the study more broadly: A total of 233 trial participants underwent TCR sequencing, of whom about 210 had received two doses of AZD1222 and around 25 had received two doses of the MenACWY control vaccine. Enrollment into the trials was organized by age into subgroups of 18-55, 56-69 and 70-plus years, and those subgroups contained 148, 28 and 57 TCR-sequenced participants, respectively.

The study at large found these results: A significant rise in spike-specific TCR breadth and depth was observed after two AZD1222 doses relative to day 0 and relative to MenACWY recipients. Only six AZD1222 recipients were SARS-CoV-2 seropositive at baseline, limiting conclusions about previously exposed vaccinees. The vaccine-associated CD4 TCRs covered the entire spike protein, and the dominant responses fell in regions 160-218 and 743-854. Because no samples from the day 14 peak response were available, repertoires could be characterized only after the peak T cell response. Epitopes outside the regions mutated in the B.1.351 and B.1.1.7 variants were reportedly recognized by nearly half of the unique spike-specific TCRs. Most participants were white British and females outnumbered males, and the authors suggested that clonal diversity may have been underestimated. In the small 56-69-year group, the increase in depth fell short of significance, most likely because of low power.

In light of the paper, this sample's time point label describes: about 28 days (+/-7) after the second vaccine dose. AZD1222 recipients whose second dose came at about 4 weeks and those whose second dose came at about 12 weeks were combined into one group, since spike-specific TCR depth and breadth did not differ between the two schedules. Vaccinee samples came from UK trials COV001 and COV002, including a single-blind randomized controlled phase 2/3 trial of AZD1222 (ChAdOx1 nCoV-19) in healthy adults. Trial participant PBMC samples were collected at day 0 and day 28 after the second dose for TCRbeta chain sequencing. Ends trimmed: V by 0 bases, J by 6 bases; bases unmatched to a gene: 15. Based on the germline V gene, the CDR1 and CDR2 sequences are SGHRS and YFSETQ. The CDR3 measures 17 amino acids from cysteine to phenylalanine. Left in the record is the CDR3 DNA by itself, 51 bases read in frame from the first base.

The CDR3 regions of human TCRbeta chains were analyzed by immunosequencing. The original pipeline was this. Repertoire TCRs were checked for matches against a reference library of SARS-CoV-2-specific TCRs that had been generated using the MIRA antigen-specificity platform. Breadth meant the fraction of unique TCRs that were SARS-CoV-2-associated, whereas depth meant the fraction of total T cells that were SARS-CoV-2-associated. Each spike-specific TCR was assigned to its reactive spike region and to a CD4 or CD8 class using the MIRA data. Log10-transformed breadth and depth values were compared by one-way ANOVA with Sidak's multiple comparisons tests. TCRdb obtained this table from immuneACCESS and retained in-frame rearrangements with V and J assigned. These tables miss some clones; where compared with another copy, unresolved V genes account for less than half of the shortfall, and the remainder is unexplained. For V, J and clone size, that table is used; D and trimming come from the DNA. The sample data list 110,000 or so clones, and about nine tenths of these were observed just once. In total, the top ten clones hold approximately 6.9% of the sample.

This receptor was obtained from an adult who received the AZD1222 COVID-19 vaccine. This specimen was peripheral blood, taken 28 days after the second AZD1222 dose. This chain joins TRBV5-1 to TRBJ2-7, with TRBD1 matching 7 junction bases. Here is the DNA: TGCGCCAGCAGCTTGGCCGTAGGGGGCGGGTTTTCAGGCGAGCAGTACTTC. Its coded protein is CASSLAVGGGFSGEQYF.